This T cell receptor (beta chain) was observed in a study of T-cell reconstitution after alpha-beta-depleted transplantation in children (dated by TCRdb to between 2015 and 2016). With regard to the full study: Using TCR repertoire profiling, the study quantitatively followed how T-cell immune reconstitution unfolded in children after TCRalphabeta/CD19-depleted allogeneic hematopoietic cell transplantation.

The library relied on PCR. These reads were obtained on an Illumina HiSeq 2500. Molecular barcoding was employed in the preparation of TCR libraries, with unique molecular identifiers being used to normalize TCRbeta repertoire quantification. TCRdb passed the public sequencing reads through fastp at Q25 and MiXCR, retaining productive beta sequences. One record per CDR3 amino acid sequence lists the most common genes and DNA. The sample has about 110,000 distinct CDR3 sequences on record, 10% of them singletons. The ten largest clones take up 8% of the sample. V is clipped by 9 bases and J by 2 bases, and the sequence between their germline boundaries is 20 bases long. The germline V gene (reference sequence) provides CDR1 LNHDA and CDR2 SQIVND. From the cysteine through the phenylalanine, the CDR3 covers 15 amino acids. Only CDR3 DNA is held: 45 bases, read in frame from base 1. Remarks on this clonotype: Its antigen target is currently unknown. No base qualities exist here, and no much larger clone lies one base off it.

This specimen consisted of PBMCs from the stem cell graft donor, obtained from the stem cell graft. The rearranged chain carries TRBV19 and TRBJ2-7; the D assignment is uncertain and may be TRBD1 or TRBD2, with 5 bases supporting each. This clonotype was obtained from a human donor who donated a stem cell graft to a child with acute lymphoblastic leukemia. The DNA sequence follows: TGTGCCAGCACACCTAACTTGGGACGGCCCTACGAGCAGTACTTC. The translation is CASTPNLGRPYEQYF.